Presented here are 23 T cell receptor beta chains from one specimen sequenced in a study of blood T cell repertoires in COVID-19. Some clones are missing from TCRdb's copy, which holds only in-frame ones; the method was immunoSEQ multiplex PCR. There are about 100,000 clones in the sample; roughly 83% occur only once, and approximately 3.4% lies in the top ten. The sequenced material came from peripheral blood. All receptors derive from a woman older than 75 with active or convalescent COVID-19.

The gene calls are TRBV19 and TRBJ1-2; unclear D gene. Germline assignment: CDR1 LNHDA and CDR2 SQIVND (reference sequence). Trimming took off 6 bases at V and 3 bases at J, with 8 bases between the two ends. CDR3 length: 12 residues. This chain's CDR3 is CASSWRDYGYTF. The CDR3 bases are TGTGCCAGTAGCTGGCGGGACTATGGCTACACCTTC. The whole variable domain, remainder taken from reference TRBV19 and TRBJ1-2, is DGGITQSPKYLFRKEGQNVTLSCEQNLNHDAMYWYRQDPGQGLRLIYYSQIVNDFQKGDIAEGYSVSREKKESFPLTVTSAQKNPTAFYLCASSWRDYGYTFGSGTRLTVV.

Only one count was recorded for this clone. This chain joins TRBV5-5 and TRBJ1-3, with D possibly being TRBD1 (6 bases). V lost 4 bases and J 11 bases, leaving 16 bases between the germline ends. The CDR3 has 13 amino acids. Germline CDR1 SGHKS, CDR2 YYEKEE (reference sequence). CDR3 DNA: TGTGCCAGCAGCGCGGGCCCCGGGGGGCCCATATATTTT. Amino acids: CASSAGPGGPIYF.

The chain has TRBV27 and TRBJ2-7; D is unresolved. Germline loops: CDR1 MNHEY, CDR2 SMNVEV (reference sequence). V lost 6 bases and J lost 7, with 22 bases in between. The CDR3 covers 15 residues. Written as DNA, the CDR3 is TGTGCCAGCAGAGTCCAGGCCCACCCCTATTTAGAGCAGTACTTC. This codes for CASRVQAHPYLEQYF.

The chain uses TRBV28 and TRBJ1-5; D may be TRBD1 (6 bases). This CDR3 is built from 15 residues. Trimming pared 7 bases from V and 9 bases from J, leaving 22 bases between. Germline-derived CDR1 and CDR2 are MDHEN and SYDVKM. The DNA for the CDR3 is TGTGCCAGCAAACAGGGCGACCGAGTCCTGCGGCCCCAGCATTTT. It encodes CASKQGDRVLRPQHF.

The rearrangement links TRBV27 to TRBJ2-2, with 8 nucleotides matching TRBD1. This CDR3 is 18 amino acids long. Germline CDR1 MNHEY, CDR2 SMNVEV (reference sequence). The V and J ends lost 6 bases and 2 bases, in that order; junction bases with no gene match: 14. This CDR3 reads CASSDADRGDYNTGELFF. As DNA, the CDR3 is TGTGCCAGCAGCGACGCCGACAGGGGCGATTATAACACCGGGGAGCTGTTTTTT.

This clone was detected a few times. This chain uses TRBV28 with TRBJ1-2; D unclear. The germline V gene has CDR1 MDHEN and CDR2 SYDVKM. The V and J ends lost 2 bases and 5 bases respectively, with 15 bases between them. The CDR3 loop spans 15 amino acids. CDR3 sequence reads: CASSLAAHPWYGYTF. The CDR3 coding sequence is TGTGCCAGCAGTTTAGCTGCGCACCCCTGGTATGGCTACACCTTC.

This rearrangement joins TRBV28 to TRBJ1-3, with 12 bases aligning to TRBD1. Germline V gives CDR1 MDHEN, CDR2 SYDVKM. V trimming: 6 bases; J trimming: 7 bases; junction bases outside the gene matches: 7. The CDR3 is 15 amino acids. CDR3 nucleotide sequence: TGTGCCAGCAGCACTCCCGGGACAGGGGGCAACACCATATATTTT. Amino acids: CASSTPGTGGNTIYF.

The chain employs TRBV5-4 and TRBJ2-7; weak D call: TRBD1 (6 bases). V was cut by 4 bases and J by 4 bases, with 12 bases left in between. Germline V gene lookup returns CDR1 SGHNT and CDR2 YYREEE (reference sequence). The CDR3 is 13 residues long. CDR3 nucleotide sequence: TGTGCCAGCAGCCAACAACAGGGATACGAGCAGTACTTC. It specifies CASSQQQGYEQYF.

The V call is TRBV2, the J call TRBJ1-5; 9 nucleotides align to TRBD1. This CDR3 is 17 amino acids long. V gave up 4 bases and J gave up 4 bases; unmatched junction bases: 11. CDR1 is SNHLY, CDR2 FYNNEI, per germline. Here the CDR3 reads CASSANRGRPQNQPQHF. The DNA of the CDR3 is TGTGCCAGCAGTGCGAACAGGGGGCGACCCCAAAATCAGCCCCAGCATTTT.

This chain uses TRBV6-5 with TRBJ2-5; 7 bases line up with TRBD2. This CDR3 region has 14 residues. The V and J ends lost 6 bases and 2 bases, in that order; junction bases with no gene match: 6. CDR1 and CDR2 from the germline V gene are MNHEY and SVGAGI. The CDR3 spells CASRPGTTQETQYF. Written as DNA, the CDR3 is TGTGCCAGCAGGCCCGGGACTACACAAGAGACCCAGTACTTC.

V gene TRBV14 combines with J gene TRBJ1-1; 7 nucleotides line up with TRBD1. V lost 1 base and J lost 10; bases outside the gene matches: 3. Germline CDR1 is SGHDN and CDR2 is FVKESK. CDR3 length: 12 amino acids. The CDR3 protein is CASSQVGQVAFF. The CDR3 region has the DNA TGTGCCAGCAGCCAAGTAGGACAGGTAGCTTTCTTT.

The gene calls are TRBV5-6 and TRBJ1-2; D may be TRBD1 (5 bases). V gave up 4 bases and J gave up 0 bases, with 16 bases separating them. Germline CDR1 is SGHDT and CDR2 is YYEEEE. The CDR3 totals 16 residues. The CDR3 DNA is TGTGCCAGCAGCCTAGTTCCAGGGTTGACTAACTATGGCTACACCTTC. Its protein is CASSLVPGLTNYGYTF.

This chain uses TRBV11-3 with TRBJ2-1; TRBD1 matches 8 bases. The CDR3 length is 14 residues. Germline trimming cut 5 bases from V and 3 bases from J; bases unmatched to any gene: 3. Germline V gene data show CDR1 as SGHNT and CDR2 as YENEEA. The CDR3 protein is CASSTQGVYNEQFF. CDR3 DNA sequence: TGTGCCAGCAGCACACAGGGGGTCTACAATGAGCAGTTCTTC.

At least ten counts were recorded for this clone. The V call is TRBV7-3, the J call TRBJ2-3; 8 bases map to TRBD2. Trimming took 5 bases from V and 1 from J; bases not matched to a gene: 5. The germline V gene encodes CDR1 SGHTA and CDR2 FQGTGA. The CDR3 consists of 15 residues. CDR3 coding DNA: TGTGCCAGCAGCCCCTCGGGACTAGGCACAGATACGCAGTATTTT. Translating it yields CASSPSGLGTDTQYF.

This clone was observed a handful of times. The CDR3 DNA reads as TGTGCCAGCTCATATGGACAGAACCGGCCCCAGCATTTT. Its translation is CASSYGQNRPQHF. V usage is TRBV18 and J usage is TRBJ1-5; weak D call: TRBD1 (6 bases). Trimming stripped 5 bases from V and 9 bases from J, with 14 bases between. The CDR3 runs 13 residues. Germline V gives CDR1 KGHSH, CDR2 LQKENI.

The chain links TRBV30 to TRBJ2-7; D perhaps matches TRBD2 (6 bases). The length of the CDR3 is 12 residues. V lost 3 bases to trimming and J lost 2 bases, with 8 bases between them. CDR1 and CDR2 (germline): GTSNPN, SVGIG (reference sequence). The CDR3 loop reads CAWRAGPYEQYF. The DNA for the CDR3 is TGTGCCTGGAGAGCGGGTCCCTACGAGCAGTACTTC.

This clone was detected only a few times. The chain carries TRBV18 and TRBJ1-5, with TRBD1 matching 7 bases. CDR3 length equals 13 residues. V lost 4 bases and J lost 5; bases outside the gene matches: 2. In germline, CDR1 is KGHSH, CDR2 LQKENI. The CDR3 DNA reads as TGTGCCAGCTCACGGGACAGTGATCAGCCCCAGCATTTT. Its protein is CASSRDSDQPQHF.

The CDR3 nucleotides are TGCGCCAGCAGCCAGCAGGGACAGAACACTGAAGCTTTCTTT. Protein: CASSQQGQNTEAFF. The chain joins TRBV5-1 to TRBJ1-1, with D tentatively TRBD1 (6 bases). The ends were cut back, 4 bases at V and 1 base at J, with 11 bases in the middle. This CDR3 is built from 14 residues. Germline assignment: CDR1 SGHRS and CDR2 YFSETQ.

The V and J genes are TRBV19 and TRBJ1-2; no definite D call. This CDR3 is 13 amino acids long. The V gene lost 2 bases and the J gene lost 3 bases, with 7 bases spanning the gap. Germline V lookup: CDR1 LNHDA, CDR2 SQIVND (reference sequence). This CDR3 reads CASSIHGDYGYTF. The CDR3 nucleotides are TGTGCCAGTAGTATACACGGGGACTATGGCTACACCTTC.

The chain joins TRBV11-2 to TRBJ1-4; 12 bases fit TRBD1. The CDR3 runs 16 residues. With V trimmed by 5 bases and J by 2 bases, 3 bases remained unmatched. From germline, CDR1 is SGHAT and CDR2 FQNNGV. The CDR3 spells CASSQGQGATNEKLFF. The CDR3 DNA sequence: TGTGCCAGCAGCCAGGGACAGGGGGCTACTAATGAAAAACTGTTTTTT.

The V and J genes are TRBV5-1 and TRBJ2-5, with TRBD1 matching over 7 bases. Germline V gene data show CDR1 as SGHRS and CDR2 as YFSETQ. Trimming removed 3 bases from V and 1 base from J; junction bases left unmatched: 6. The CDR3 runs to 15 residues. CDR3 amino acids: CASSSRTGRQETQYF. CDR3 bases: TGCGCCAGCAGCTCGCGGACAGGTCGCCAAGAGACCCAGTACTTC. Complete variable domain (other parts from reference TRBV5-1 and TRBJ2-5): KAGVTQTPRYLIKTRGQQVTLSCSPISGHRSVSWYQQTPGQGLQFLFEYFSETQRNKGNFPGRFSGRQFSNSRSEMNVSTLELGDSALYLCASSSRTGRQETQYFGPGTRLLVL.

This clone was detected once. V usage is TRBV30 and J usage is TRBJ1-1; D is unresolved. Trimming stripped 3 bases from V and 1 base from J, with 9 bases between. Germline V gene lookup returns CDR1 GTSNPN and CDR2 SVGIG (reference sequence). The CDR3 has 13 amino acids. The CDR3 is CAWRWAENTEAFF. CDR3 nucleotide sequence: TGTGCCTGGAGATGGGCAGAGAACACTGAAGCTTTCTTT.

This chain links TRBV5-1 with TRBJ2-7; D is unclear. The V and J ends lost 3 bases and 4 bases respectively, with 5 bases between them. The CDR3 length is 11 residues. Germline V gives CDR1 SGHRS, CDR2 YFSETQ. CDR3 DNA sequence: TGCGCCAGCAGCTCAGAATACGAGCAGTACTTC. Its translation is CASSSEYEQYF.